The T cell receptor (beta chain) described here comes from a study of immune evolution from preneoplasia to lung adenocarcinoma. Data came from immunoSEQ multiplex PCR; TCRdb stores just in-frame clones and leaves some out. The sample carries over 4,000 clones, over 70% recorded once. After pathologic assessment, macro-dissection selected premalignant or tumor cells for extraction. The CDR3 length is 15 residues. From germline, CDR1 is SGHAT and CDR2 FQNNGV. J gave up 6 bases and V 2 bases, and 7 bases lay outside the gene matches. This rearrangement joins TRBV11-2 to TRBJ2-1; 7 bases line up with TRBD2. Sequencing was done on a sample of FFPE minimally invasive lung adenocarcinoma tissue. The clonotype comes from a person between 55 and 80 years old with lung adenocarcinoma. The CDR3 region is CASSLWAGASNEQFF. In DNA, the CDR3 is TGTGCCAGCAGCTTATGGGCGGGAGCATCCAATGAGCAGTTCTTC.